The next 3 T cell receptor beta chains were all read from a single sample in a study of cytomegalovirus exposure and HLA in healthy donors (dated by TCRdb to about 2017). Library preparation employed the immunoSEQ multiplex PCR assay. The multiplex PCR relied on a mix of 60 forward primers for TCR Vbeta segments and 13 reverse primers for TCR Jbeta segments. TCRdb retrieved this table from immuneACCESS and kept in-frame rearrangements only. Not all clones are present; in checked studies, unresolved V genes account for under half, and no reason is known for the remainder. Counted in this sample were fewer than 150,000 clones; 60% to 75% of them appeared once. Approximately 1.6% of the sample is in the top ten clones. The sequenced sample consisted of PBMCs. The receptor set was obtained from a human donor in good health.

This chain links TRBV28 with TRBJ2-2; perhaps TRBD2 as D (6 bases). From germline, CDR1 is MDHEN and CDR2 SYDVKM. Trimming removed 2 bases at V and 4 bases at J, with 11 bases between. The CDR3 sequence is 15 residues long. Here the CDR3 DNA reads TGTGCCAGCAGTTTACCGGGAGACCTCACCGGGGAGCTGTTTTTT. As protein: CASSLPGDLTGELFF.

This clone is a singleton in its sample. The chain joins TRBV19 to TRBJ1-5; no clear D. Germline values: CDR1 LNHDA, CDR2 SQIVND (reference sequence). Trimming cost V 7 bases and J 6 bases, with 13 bases left between them. The CDR3 length is 13 residues. Written as DNA, the CDR3 is TGTGCCAGTACCATCAACGGTGGTCAGCCCCAGCATTTT. Translating it yields CASTINGGQPQHF.

This clone has just a few counts. This chain links TRBV11-2 with TRBJ2-1; 7 nucleotides match TRBD2. The germline V gene has CDR1 SGHAT and CDR2 FQNNGV. Unmatched junction bases numbered 4, after V lost 2 bases and J lost 0 bases. CDR3 length: 16 amino acids. CDR3 region: CASSLQASGSYNEQFF. The CDR3 coding sequence is TGTGCCAGCAGCTTACAGGCTAGCGGCTCCTACAATGAGCAGTTCTTC.